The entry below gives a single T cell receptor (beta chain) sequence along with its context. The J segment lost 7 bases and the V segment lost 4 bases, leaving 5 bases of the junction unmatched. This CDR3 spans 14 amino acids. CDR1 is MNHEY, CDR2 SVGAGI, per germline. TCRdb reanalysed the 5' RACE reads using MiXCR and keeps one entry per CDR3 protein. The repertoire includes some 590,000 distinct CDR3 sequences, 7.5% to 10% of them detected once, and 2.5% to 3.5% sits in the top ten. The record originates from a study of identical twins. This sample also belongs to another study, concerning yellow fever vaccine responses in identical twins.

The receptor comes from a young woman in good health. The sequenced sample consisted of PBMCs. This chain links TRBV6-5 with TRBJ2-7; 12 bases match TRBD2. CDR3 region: CASSWTSGDGEQYF. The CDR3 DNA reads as TGTGCCAGCAGTTGGACTAGCGGGGATGGGGAGCAGTACTTC.